This TCR beta chain was documented in a study of cytomegalovirus exposure and HLA in healthy donors. 13 Jbeta primers and 60 Vbeta primers were used for the PCR. Only in-frame clones appear in the TCRdb table, and some are missing; sequencing was by immunoSEQ multiplex PCR. The table records fewer than 100,000 clones, around 80% of them present only once. V was clipped by 2 bases and J by 2 bases, with 13 bases between them. Germline V gene data show CDR1 as MDHEN and CDR2 as SYDVKM. This CDR3 is built from 16 residues. The sequence derives from a male donor in good health and CMV-seropositive. Material: PBMCs. The chain has TRBV28 and TRBJ1-5; D possibly corresponds to TRBD1 (5 bases). DNA for the CDR3: TGTGCCAGCAGTTTACACGGGGGTAAGGGCAATCAGCCCCAGCATTTT. Amino acids: CASSLHGGKGNQPQHF.